These 30 T cell receptor beta chains came from one sample sequenced in a study of blood T cell repertoires in COVID-19. Produced via immunoSEQ multiplex PCR; TCRdb's table is partial and in-frame only. The sample lists about 160,000 clones, roughly 90% occurring once. The sample was peripheral blood. The source is a man in his fifties or sixties with active or convalescent COVID-19.

The rearrangement joins TRBV5-1 to TRBJ1-1; a possible D gene is TRBD1 (5 bases). In germline, CDR1 is SGHRS, CDR2 YFSETQ. This CDR3 comprises 15 residues. The V gene lost 2 bases and the J gene lost 5 bases, with 16 bases spanning the gap. CDR3 amino acids: CASSFGQSRMTEAFF. The CDR3 DNA reads as TGCGCCAGCAGCTTTGGACAATCAAGGATGACTGAAGCTTTCTTT.

In this sample, this clone turned up once. The CDR3 DNA reads as TGTGCCAGCAGCTTAGGGAGGGAGGGAGGCTACACCTTC. Its protein is CASSLGREGGYTF. This sequence joins TRBV7-9 and TRBJ1-2; D is undetermined. With 1 base removed from V and 8 bases from J, the gap between germline ends came to 11 bases. CDR3 size: 13 residues. CDR1 and CDR2 (germline): SEHNR, FQNEAQ (reference sequence).

The chain joins TRBV2 to TRBJ2-6, with a possible D match to TRBD1 (6 bases). The CDR3 has 16 residues. The V and J ends lost 5 bases and 0 bases respectively, with 11 bases between them. The germline V gene has CDR1 SNHLY and CDR2 FYNNEI. CDR3: CASSRDNYSGANVLTF. Written as DNA, the CDR3 is TGTGCCAGCAGTCGGGACAACTACTCTGGGGCCAACGTCCTGACTTTC.

This chain links TRBV11-2 with TRBJ1-2; the match to TRBD1 covers 8 bases. With 4 bases clipped from V and 5 bases from J, the junction kept 9 bases outside the gene matches. The CDR3 consists of 15 residues. The germline V gene has CDR1 SGHAT and CDR2 FQNNGV. For the CDR3, the DNA is TGTGCCAGCAGCTCAGTGCAGGGGGCGACGTATGGCTACACCTTC. Amino acids: CASSSVQGATYGYTF.

The chain combines TRBV28 with TRBJ1-4; D not resolved. The ends were cut back, 7 bases at V and 6 bases at J, with 33 bases in the middle. In germline, CDR1 is MDHEN, CDR2 SYDVKM. The length of the CDR3 is 20 residues. CDR3 amino acids: CASTPILGYSWVRSDEKLFF. The CDR3 DNA reads TGTGCCAGCACCCCGATCTTGGGTTATTCTTGGGTGAGGTCGGATGAAAAACTGTTTTTT.

V gene TRBV2 combines with J gene TRBJ2-6, with 7 bases matching TRBD1. The V gene's germline CDR1 is SNHLY and CDR2 FYNNEI. There are 18 residues in the CDR3. V shed 5 bases and J 0 bases; nucleotides not matched to a gene: 10. CDR3 amino acids: CASSQIPTGFSGANVLTF. The CDR3 bases are TGTGCCAGCAGTCAAATCCCGACAGGGTTCTCTGGGGCCAACGTCCTGACTTTC.

Only one count was recorded for this clone. The chain joins TRBV12-3 or TRBV12-4 to TRBJ1-1, with TRBD1 matching over 11 bases. The J segment lost 14 bases and the V segment lost 5 bases, leaving 10 bases of the junction unmatched. This CDR3 is built from 13 residues. This CDR3 reads CASSARDRGTVFF. CDR3 DNA: TGTGCCAGCAGTGCCCGGGACAGGGGGACGGTCTTCTTT.

The rearrangement joins TRBV6-5 to TRBJ2-1; tentative D call: TRBD1 (5 bases). V was clipped by 6 bases and J by 9 bases, with 9 bases between them. Germline V gene lookup returns CDR1 MNHEY and CDR2 SVGAGI. The CDR3 extends over 11 amino acids. The CDR3 region has the DNA TGTGCCAGCAGCCTGGGGCCTGAGCAGTTCTTC. This gives the protein CASSLGPEQFF.

This clone was detected only once. The chain employs TRBV6-1 and TRBJ1-2, with TRBD1 as a possible D gene (6 bases). The CDR3 totals 15 residues. V was trimmed by 0 bases and J by 4 bases, leaving 12 bases between them. CDR1 is MNHNS and CDR2 is SASEGT in the germline V gene. This CDR3 is CASSEAPGQFYGYTF. The CDR3 DNA sequence: TGTGCCAGCAGTGAAGCACCGGGACAATTCTATGGCTACACCTTC.

V is TRBV27 and J is TRBJ1-2, with D possibly TRBD1 on 6 matching bases. V was shortened by 1 base and J by 2 bases, with 11 bases between the two germline ends. This CDR3 has 15 amino acids. From germline, CDR1 is MNHEY and CDR2 SMNVEV (reference sequence). CDR3 region: CASSLLGHINYGYTF. CDR3 nucleotide sequence: TGTGCCAGCAGTTTATTGGGACACATAAACTATGGCTACACCTTC.

V and J are TRBV18 and TRBJ1-3, with D uncertain. Germline V gives CDR1 KGHSH, CDR2 LQKENI. CDR3 length: 16 amino acids. V shed 6 bases and J shed 0 bases, with 15 bases lying between them. In DNA, the CDR3 is TGTGCCAGCTCCATAGCCCTGACGGACTCTGGAAACACCATATATTTT. This sequence encodes CASSIALTDSGNTIYF.

This sequence joins TRBV2 and TRBJ2-1; the match to TRBD1 covers 10 bases. The CDR3 has 13 amino acids. Germline lookup yields CDR1 SNHLY and CDR2 FYNNEI. Trimming took 6 bases from V and 7 from J; bases not matched to a gene: 3. The CDR3 here is CASSGQGGNEQFF. CDR3 bases: TGTGCCAGCAGCGGACAGGGGGGGAATGAGCAGTTCTTC.

The chain combines TRBV10-1 with TRBJ2-1; D unclear. Trimming took 4 bases from V and 9 from J, leaving 10 bases between them. CDR3 length: 12 amino acids. Per the germline V gene, CDR1 is WNHNN and CDR2 is SYGVQD (reference sequence). CDR3 coding DNA: TGCGCCAGCAGTGGAAAACTTCTTGAGCAGTTCTTC. Amino acid sequence: CASSGKLLEQFF.

This chain joins TRBV2 and TRBJ2-5; TRBD2 matches at 7 bases. V shed 4 bases, J shed 4 bases, and the junction held 6 bases outside the gene matches. Germline CDR1 SNHLY, CDR2 FYNNEI. The length of the CDR3 is 14 residues. The CDR3 coding sequence is TGTGCCAGCAGTGGGACTAGATCTACAGAGACCCAGTACTTC. Translated: CASSGTRSTETQYF.

The genes are TRBV29-1 and TRBJ1-1; 7 nucleotides line up with TRBD1. V shed 7 bases, J shed 10 bases, and the junction held 18 bases outside the gene matches. Per the germline V gene, CDR1 is SQVTM and CDR2 is ANQGSEA. The CDR3 sequence is 14 residues long. The CDR3: CSAPHHRGVVGAFF. In DNA form, the CDR3 reads TGCAGCGCCCCGCACCACAGGGGAGTGGTTGGAGCTTTCTTT.

The chain is built from TRBV6-5 and TRBJ2-7; 9 bases match TRBD2. The V segment lost 7 bases and the J segment 1 base; nucleotides outside the gene matches: 5. The CDR3 spans 14 residues. CDR1 is MNHEY, CDR2 SVGAGI, per germline. The CDR3 loop is CASMGLALSYEQYF. For the CDR3, the DNA is TGTGCCAGCATGGGACTAGCCCTATCCTACGAGCAGTACTTC.

The chain is built from TRBV19 and TRBJ1-6; D remains ambiguous. Germline lookup yields CDR1 LNHDA and CDR2 SQIVND (reference sequence). The length of the CDR3 is 17 residues. Trimming removed 5 bases from V and 6 bases from J, with 20 bases in between. The CDR3 sequence is CASSPARAVASNSPLHF. CDR3 bases: TGTGCCAGTAGTCCCGCGAGGGCTGTAGCTTCTAATTCACCCCTCCACTTT.

The rearrangement uses TRBV2 and TRBJ2-3, with D maybe TRBD2 (5 bases). V lost 6 bases and J 0 bases, leaving 7 bases between the germline ends. The CDR3 is made up of 13 amino acids. Germline-derived CDR1 and CDR2 are SNHLY and FYNNEI. CDR3 sequence: CASRASSTDTQYF. CDR3 DNA: TGTGCCAGCAGGGCTAGCAGCACAGATACGCAGTATTTT. Complete variable domain (other parts from reference TRBV2 and TRBJ2-3): EPEVTQTPSHQVTQMGQEVILRCVPISNHLYFYWYRQILGQKVEFLVSFYNNEISEKSEIFDDQFSVERPDGSNFTLKIRSTKLEDSAMYFCASRASSTDTQYFGPGTRLTVL.

The rearrangement uses TRBV4-1 and TRBJ2-7; 7 bases agree with TRBD1. The CDR3 runs 15 residues. Germline V gene lookup returns CDR1 MGHRA and CDR2 YSYEKL. V trimming: 1 base; J trimming: 3 bases; junction bases outside the gene matches: 6. This CDR3 is CASSQGQGLRYEQYF. The DNA of the CDR3 is TGCGCCAGCAGCCAAGGACAGGGCCTCCGCTACGAGCAGTACTTC.

The rearrangement joins TRBV5-1 to TRBJ2-1, with 7 bases identical to TRBD2. Germline CDR1 SGHRS, CDR2 YFSETQ. After removal of 2 bases from V and 0 bases from J, the junction contained 8 bases not matched to a gene. CDR3 length: 17 residues. DNA for the CDR3: TGCGCCAGCAGCTTTTTTTTAACTAGCGTCTCCTACAATGAGCAGTTCTTC. Amino acid sequence: CASSFFLTSVSYNEQFF.

The chain couples TRBV3-1 (or the pseudogene TRBV3-2) to TRBJ2-1; 10 bases align to TRBD1. Germline CDR1 reads LGHDT; CDR2 reads YNNKEL (reference sequence). V lost 3 bases to trimming and J lost 9 bases; unmatched junction nucleotides: 14. This CDR3 has 17 amino acids. The CDR3 bases are TGTGCCAGCAGCCACTCCCCGGGACAGGGGACCCTCGGTGAGCAGTTCTTC. The encoded protein is CASSHSPGQGTLGEQFF.

CDR3 amino acids: CASSLEAREQPQHF. The CDR3 nucleotides are TGTGCCAGCAGTTTAGAAGCCCGGGAGCAGCCCCAGCATTTT. The genes are TRBV27 and TRBJ1-5; D gene unclear. V dropped 2 bases and J dropped 7 bases, with 12 bases sitting between them. Germline V gene lookup returns CDR1 MNHEY and CDR2 SMNVEV (reference sequence). The CDR3 totals 14 residues.

Here the CDR3 reads CASSMRLAGGRTGELFF. In DNA form, the CDR3 reads TGTGCCAGTAGTATGCGACTAGCGGGGGGTAGAACCGGGGAGCTGTTTTTT. The V gene is TRBV19, the J gene TRBJ2-2, with 13 bases identical to TRBD2. Germline loops: CDR1 LNHDA, CDR2 SQIVND (reference sequence). This CDR3 contains 17 residues. V lost 3 bases, J lost 5 bases, and 6 bases stayed unmatched.

The chain recombines TRBV6-1 with TRBJ1-5, with D possibly matching TRBD1 (6 bases). Per germline, CDR1 MNHNS and CDR2 SASEGT. Between the trimmed V and J ends, which lost 3 bases and 6 bases, there was a span of 15 bases. The CDR3 is 15 residues long. CDR3 region: CASSDSRGWGQPQHF. The CDR3 nucleotides are TGTGCCAGCAGTGATAGCAGGGGCTGGGGTCAGCCCCAGCATTTT.

The rearrangement uses TRBV2 and TRBJ1-5; D not certain. Between the trimmed V and J ends, which lost 4 bases and 0 bases, there was a span of 4 bases. CDR3 length equals 13 residues. CDR1 is SNHLY, CDR2 FYNNEI, per germline. CDR3 DNA sequence: TGTGCCAGCAGTGGAGATAGCAATCAGCCCCAGCATTTT. It yields the protein CASSGDSNQPQHF.

The chain recombines TRBV15 with TRBJ2-7; 7 bases match TRBD1. V shed 5 bases, J shed 3 bases, and the junction held 1 base outside the gene matches. This CDR3 has 12 amino acids. In germline, CDR1 is LNHNV, CDR2 YYDKDF (reference sequence). In nucleotides, the CDR3 is TGTGCCACCAGCTCAGGGGGCTACGAGCAGTACTTC. This codes for CATSSGGYEQYF.

The chain recombines TRBV6-1 with TRBJ1-2; 7 bases map to TRBD1. This CDR3 contains 14 residues. Unmatched junction bases numbered 6, after V lost 5 bases and J lost 3 bases. The germline V gene has CDR1 MNHNS and CDR2 SASEGT. This chain's CDR3 is CASSTDREYYGYTF. CDR3 nucleotides: TGTGCCAGCAGTACCGACAGGGAGTACTATGGCTACACCTTC.

The rearrangement links TRBV27 to TRBJ1-5; D gene unclear. CDR1 and CDR2 from the germline V gene are MNHEY and SMNVEV (reference sequence). This CDR3 has 14 residues. The V end lost 2 bases, the J end lost 3 bases, and 8 bases lay between the germline ends. The CDR3 sequence: CASSLAGNNQPQHF. CDR3 sequence (DNA): TGTGCCAGCAGTTTAGCGGGAAACAATCAGCCCCAGCATTTT.

The chain has TRBV5-6 and TRBJ2-2; the D gene is possibly TRBD1 (5 bases). The CDR3 is made up of 14 amino acids. Trimming removed 1 base at V and 5 bases at J, with 9 bases between. CDR1 and CDR2 from the germline V gene are SGHDT and YYEEEE. This CDR3 reads CASSLSTDTGELFF. The DNA for the CDR3 is TGTGCCAGCAGCTTGTCGACAGATACCGGGGAGCTGTTTTTT.

The chain is built from TRBV18 and TRBJ1-2, with TRBD1 matching over 9 bases. J lost 6 bases, V lost 2 bases, and 7 bases had no gene match. CDR3 length: 15 amino acids. Germline lookup yields CDR1 KGHSH and CDR2 LQKENI. The CDR3: CASSPYLQGADGYTF. As DNA, the CDR3 is TGTGCCAGCTCACCATATTTACAGGGGGCGGATGGCTACACCTTC.